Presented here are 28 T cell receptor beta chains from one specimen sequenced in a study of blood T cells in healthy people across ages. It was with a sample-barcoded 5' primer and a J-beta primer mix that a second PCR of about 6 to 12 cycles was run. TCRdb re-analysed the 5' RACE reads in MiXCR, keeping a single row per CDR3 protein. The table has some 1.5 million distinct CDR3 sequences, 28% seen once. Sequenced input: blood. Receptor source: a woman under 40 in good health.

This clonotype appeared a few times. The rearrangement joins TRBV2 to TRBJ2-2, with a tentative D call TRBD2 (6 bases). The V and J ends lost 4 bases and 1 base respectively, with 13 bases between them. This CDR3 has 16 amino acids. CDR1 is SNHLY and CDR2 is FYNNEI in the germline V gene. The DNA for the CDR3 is TGTGCCAGCAGTGTCGAGGGAGGCCTGAACACCGGGGAGCTGTTTTTT. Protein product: CASSVEGGLNTGELFF.

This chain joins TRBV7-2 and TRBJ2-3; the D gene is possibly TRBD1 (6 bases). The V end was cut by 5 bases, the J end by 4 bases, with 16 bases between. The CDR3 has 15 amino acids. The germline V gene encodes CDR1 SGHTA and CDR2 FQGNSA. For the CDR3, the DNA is TGTGCCAGCAGCACCCAACAGGGCATGGCAGATACGCAGTATTTT. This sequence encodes CASSTQQGMADTQYF.

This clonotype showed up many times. The CDR3 sequence: CASSPEAGETQYF. DNA for the CDR3: TGTGCCAGCAGTCCAGAGGCGGGGGAGACCCAGTACTTC. This chain links TRBV12-3 or TRBV12-4 with TRBJ2-5; possible D gene TRBD2, 6 bases. Trimming took 5 bases from V and 5 from J, leaving 12 bases between them. This CDR3 region has 13 residues.

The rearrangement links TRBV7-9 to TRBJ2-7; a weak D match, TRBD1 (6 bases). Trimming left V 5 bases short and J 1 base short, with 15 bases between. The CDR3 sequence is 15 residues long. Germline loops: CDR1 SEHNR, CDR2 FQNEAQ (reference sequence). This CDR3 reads CASSQPQTGSYEQYF. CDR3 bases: TGTGCCAGCAGCCAGCCTCAGACAGGTTCCTACGAGCAGTACTTC. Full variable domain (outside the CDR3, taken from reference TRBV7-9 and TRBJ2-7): DTGVSQNPRHKITKRGQNVTFRCDPISEHNRLYWYRQTLGQGPEFLTYFQNEAQLEKSRLLSDRFSAERPKGSFSTLEIQRTEQGDSAMYLCASSQPQTGSYEQYFGPGTRLTVT.

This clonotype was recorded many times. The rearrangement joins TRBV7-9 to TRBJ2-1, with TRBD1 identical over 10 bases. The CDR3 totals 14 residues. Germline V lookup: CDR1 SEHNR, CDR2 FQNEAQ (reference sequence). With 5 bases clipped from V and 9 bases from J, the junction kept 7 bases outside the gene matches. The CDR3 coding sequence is TGTGCCAGCAGCCCCCGGGACAGGGGCTCTGAGCAGTTCTTC. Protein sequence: CASSPRDRGSEQFF.

CDR3 loop: CASSLGLKKNTEAFF. CDR3 nucleotides: TGCGCCAGCAGCTTGGGGCTGAAGAAGAACACTGAAGCTTTCTTT. The chain links TRBV5-1 to TRBJ1-1; D remains unclear. Trimming took off 0 bases at V and 1 base at J, with 10 bases between the two ends. The CDR3 has 15 residues. Germline lookup yields CDR1 SGHRS and CDR2 YFSETQ. Filled out from reference TRBV5-1 and TRBJ1-1, the complete variable domain reads KAGVTQTPRYLIKTRGQQVTLSCSPISGHRSVSWYQQTPGQGLQFLFEYFSETQRNKGNFPGRFSGRQFSNSRSEMNVSTLELGDSALYLCASSLGLKKNTEAFFGQGTRLTVV.

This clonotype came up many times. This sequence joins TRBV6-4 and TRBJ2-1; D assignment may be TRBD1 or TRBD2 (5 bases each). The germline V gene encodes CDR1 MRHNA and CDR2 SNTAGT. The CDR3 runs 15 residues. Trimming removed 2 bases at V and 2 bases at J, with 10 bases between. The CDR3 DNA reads TGTGCCAGCAGTGACGGGACCCCAACCTACAATGAGCAGTTCTTC. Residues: CASSDGTPTYNEQFF.

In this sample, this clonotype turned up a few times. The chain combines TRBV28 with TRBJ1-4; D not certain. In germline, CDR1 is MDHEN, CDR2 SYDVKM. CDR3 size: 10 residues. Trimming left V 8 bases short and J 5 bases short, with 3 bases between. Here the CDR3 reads CASLNEKLFF. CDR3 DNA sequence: TGTGCCAGCCTAAATGAAAAACTGTTTTTT.

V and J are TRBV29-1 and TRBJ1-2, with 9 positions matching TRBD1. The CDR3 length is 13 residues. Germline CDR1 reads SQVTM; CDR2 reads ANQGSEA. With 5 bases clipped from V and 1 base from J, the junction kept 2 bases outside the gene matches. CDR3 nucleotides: TGCAGCGTTCGGGACAGGGTTAACTATGGCTACACCTTC. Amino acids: CSVRDRVNYGYTF.

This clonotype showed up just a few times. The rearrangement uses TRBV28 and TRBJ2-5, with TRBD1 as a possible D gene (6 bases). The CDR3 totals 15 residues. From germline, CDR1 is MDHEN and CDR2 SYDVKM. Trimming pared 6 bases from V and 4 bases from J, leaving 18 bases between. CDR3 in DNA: TGTGCCAGCAGACCATCCACCACAGGGCGAGAGACCCAGTACTTC. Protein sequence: CASRPSTTGRETQYF.

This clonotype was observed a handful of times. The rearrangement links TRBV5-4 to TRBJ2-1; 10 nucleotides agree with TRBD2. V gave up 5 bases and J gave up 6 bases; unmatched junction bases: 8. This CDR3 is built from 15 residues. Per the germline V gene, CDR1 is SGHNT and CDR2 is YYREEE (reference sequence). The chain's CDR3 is CASRISGRASNEQFF. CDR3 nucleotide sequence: TGTGCCAGCAGAATAAGCGGGAGGGCTAGCAATGAGCAGTTCTTC.

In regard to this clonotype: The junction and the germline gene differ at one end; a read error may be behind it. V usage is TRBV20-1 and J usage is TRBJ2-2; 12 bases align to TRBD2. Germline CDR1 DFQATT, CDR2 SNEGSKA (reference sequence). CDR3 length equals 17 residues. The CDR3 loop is CSAVGLAGRGPTGERFF. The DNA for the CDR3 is TGCAGTGCGGTAGGACTAGCGGGGAGGGGGCCCACCGGGGAGCGGTTTTTT.

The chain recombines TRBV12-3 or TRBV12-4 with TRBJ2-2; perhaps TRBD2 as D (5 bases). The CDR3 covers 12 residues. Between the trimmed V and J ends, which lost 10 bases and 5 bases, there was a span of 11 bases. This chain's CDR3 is CAILPGTGELFF. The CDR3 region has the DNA TGTGCCATCTTACCGGGGACCGGGGAGCTGTTTTTT.

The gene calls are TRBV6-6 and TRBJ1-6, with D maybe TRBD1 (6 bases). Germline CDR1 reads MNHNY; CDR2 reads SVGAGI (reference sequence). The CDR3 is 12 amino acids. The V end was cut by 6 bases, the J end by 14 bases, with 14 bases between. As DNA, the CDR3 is TGTGCCAGCAGAGGGGGGTCCTCGGCCCTCCACTTT. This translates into CASRGGSSALHF.

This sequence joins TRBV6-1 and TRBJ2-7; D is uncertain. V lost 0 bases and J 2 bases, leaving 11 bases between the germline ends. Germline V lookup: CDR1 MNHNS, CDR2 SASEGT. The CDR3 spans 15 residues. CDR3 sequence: CASSEAAAGPYEQYF. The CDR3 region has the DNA TGTGCCAGCAGTGAAGCGGCGGCAGGTCCCTACGAGCAGTACTTC.

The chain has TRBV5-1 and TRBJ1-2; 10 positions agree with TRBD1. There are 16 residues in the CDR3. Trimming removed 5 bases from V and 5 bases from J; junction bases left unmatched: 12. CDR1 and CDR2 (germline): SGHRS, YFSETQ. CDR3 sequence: CASSSGHRDRGYGYTF. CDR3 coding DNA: TGCGCCAGCAGTTCGGGACATCGGGACAGGGGATATGGCTACACCTTC.

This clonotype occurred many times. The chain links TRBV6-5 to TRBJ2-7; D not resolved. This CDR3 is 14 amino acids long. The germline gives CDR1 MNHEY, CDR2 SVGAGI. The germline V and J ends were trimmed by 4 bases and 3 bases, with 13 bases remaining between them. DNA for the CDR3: TGTGCCAGCAGTTCACCACGGACGAACTACGAGCAGTACTTC. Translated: CASSSPRTNYEQYF.

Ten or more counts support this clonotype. CDR3 region: CASSLTEIYEQYF. CDR3 nucleotide sequence: TGCGCCAGCAGCTTGACAGAAATCTACGAGCAGTACTTC. This chain joins TRBV5-1 and TRBJ2-7; D remains ambiguous. The germline V gene encodes CDR1 SGHRS and CDR2 YFSETQ. This CDR3 is built from 13 residues. Trimming removed 1 base from V and 3 bases from J, with 8 bases in between.

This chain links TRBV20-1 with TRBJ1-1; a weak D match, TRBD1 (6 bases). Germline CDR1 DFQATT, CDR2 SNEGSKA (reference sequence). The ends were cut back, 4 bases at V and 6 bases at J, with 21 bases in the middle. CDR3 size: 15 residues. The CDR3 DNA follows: TGCAGTGCTACTCACCGACAGGTGATTCCCGCTGAAGCTTTCTTT. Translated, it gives CSATHRQVIPAEAFF.

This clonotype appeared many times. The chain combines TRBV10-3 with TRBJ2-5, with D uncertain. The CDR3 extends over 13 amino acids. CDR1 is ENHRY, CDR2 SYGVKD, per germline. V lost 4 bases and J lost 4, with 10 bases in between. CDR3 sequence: CAISGTAAETQYF. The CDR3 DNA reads TGTGCCATCAGTGGCACAGCCGCAGAGACCCAGTACTTC.

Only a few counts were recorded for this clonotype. DNA of the CDR3: TGTGCCACCAGCAGAGATGCCAGGGTATCAAGGTACGAGCAGTACTTC. As protein: CATSRDARVSRYEQYF. The chain combines TRBV15 with TRBJ2-7; a weak D match, TRBD1 (5 bases). The germline V and J ends were trimmed by 0 bases and 4 bases, with 16 bases remaining between them. Per the germline V gene, CDR1 is LNHNV and CDR2 is YYDKDF (reference sequence). The CDR3 covers 16 residues.

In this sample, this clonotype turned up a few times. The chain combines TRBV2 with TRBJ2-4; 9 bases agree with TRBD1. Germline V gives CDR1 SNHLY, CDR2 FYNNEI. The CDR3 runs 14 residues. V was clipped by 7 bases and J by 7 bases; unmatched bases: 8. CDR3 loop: CASNRDRDGNIQYF. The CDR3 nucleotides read TGTGCCAGCAACCGGGACAGGGATGGGAACATTCAGTACTTC.

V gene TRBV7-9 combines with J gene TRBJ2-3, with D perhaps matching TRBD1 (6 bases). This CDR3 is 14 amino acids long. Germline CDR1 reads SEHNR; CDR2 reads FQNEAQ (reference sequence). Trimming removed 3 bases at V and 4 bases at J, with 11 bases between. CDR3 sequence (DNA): TGTGCCAGCAGCTTTCAGGGGAATTCAGATACGCAGTATTTT. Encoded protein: CASSFQGNSDTQYF. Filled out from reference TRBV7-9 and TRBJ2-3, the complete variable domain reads DTGVSQNPRHKITKRGQNVTFRCDPISEHNRLYWYRQTLGQGPEFLTYFQNEAQLEKSRLLSDRFSAERPKGSFSTLEIQRTEQGDSAMYLCASSFQGNSDTQYFGPGTRLTVL.

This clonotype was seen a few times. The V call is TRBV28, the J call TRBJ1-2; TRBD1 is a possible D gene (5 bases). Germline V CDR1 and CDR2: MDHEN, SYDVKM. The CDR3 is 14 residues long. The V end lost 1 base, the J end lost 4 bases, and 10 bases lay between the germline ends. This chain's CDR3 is CASSLSIGTYGYTF. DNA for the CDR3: TGTGCCAGCAGTTTATCGATCGGGACCTATGGCTACACCTTC.

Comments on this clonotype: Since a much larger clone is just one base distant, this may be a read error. CDR3 nucleotide sequence: TGTGCCAGCAGCCTGGCTAAATGGTCCTACAATGAGCAGTTCTTC. It yields the protein CASSLAKWSYNEQFF. The V and J genes are TRBV6-5 and TRBJ2-1; D is ambiguous. The CDR3 extends over 15 amino acids. Germline V gene lookup returns CDR1 MNHEY and CDR2 SVGAGI. Trimming removed 6 bases from V and 1 base from J, with 13 bases in between.

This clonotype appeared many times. The CDR3 is CASSAGDRGYEKLFF. The CDR3 DNA reads TGTGCCAGCAGCGCCGGAGACAGGGGGTATGAAAAACTGTTTTTT. The chain employs TRBV7-9 and TRBJ1-4, with TRBD1 matching over 9 bases. The CDR3 covers 15 residues. The germline V gene has CDR1 SEHNR and CDR2 FQNEAQ (reference sequence). J gave up 6 bases and V 5 bases, and 7 bases lay outside the gene matches.

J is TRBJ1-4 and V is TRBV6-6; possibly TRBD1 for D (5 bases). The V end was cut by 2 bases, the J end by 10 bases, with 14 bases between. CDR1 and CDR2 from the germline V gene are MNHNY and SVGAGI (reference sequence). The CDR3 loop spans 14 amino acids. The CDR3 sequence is CASSYNGGLAKLFF. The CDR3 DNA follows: TGTGCCAGCAGTTACAACGGGGGTTTGGCAAAACTGTTTTTT.

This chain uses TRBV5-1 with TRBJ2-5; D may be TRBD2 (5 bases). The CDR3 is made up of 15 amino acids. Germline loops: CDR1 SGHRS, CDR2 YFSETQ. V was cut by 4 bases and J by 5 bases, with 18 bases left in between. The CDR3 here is CASSPGLKGGETQYF. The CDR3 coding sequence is TGCGCCAGCAGCCCCGGACTTAAGGGCGGGGAGACCCAGTACTTC.